One sample yielded the 27 T cell receptor beta chains listed below, sequenced in a study of T cell repertoires in cytomegalovirus infection. TCRdb recomputed calls from the reads with MiXCR, one row per CDR3 protein. The sample holds fewer than 1,000,000 distinct CDR3 sequences, roughly a third seen once. Antigens for these TCRs are unknown. Source: cultured CD8+ T cells from PBMCs, taken from culture after CMV antigen stimulation. These receptors were taken from a human donor in good health (CMV status not recorded). Some clones in this sample may be carry-over from other donors' samples.

The sample holds a few counts of this clonotype. This chain uses TRBV7-2 with TRBJ2-2; 7 nucleotides line up with TRBD1. Trimming cost V 4 bases and J 5 bases; bases outside gene matches: 7. The CDR3 is made up of 15 amino acids. CDR1 and CDR2 from the germline V gene are SGHTA and FQGNSA. Here the CDR3 reads CASSYRQGRTGELFF. The CDR3 coding sequence is TGTGCCAGCAGCTACCGACAGGGTAGGACCGGGGAGCTGTTTTTT.

The rearrangement joins TRBV6-2 or TRBV6-3 to TRBJ2-7; D perhaps matches TRBD1 (6 bases). The CDR3 length is 14 residues. The germline gives CDR1 MNHEY, CDR2 SVGEGT. The V and J ends lost 4 bases and 3 bases respectively, with 13 bases between them. The CDR3 protein is CASSSTGMVYEQYF. CDR3 bases: TGTGCCAGCAGTTCCACAGGGATGGTCTACGAGCAGTACTTC.

This clonotype was seen a handful of times. V and J are TRBV27 and TRBJ2-5; 13 bases match TRBD2. Per germline, CDR1 MNHEY and CDR2 SMNVEV (reference sequence). The CDR3 spans 16 residues. V shed 5 bases, J shed 1 base, and the junction held 4 bases outside the gene matches. CDR3 amino acids: CASSTSGGARQETQYF. CDR3 bases: TGTGCCAGCAGTACTAGCGGGGGGGCACGCCAAGAGACCCAGTACTTC.

In its sample, this clonotype was seen a few times. The J gene is TRBJ1-1, the V gene TRBV6-1; D may be TRBD1 (6 bases). The CDR3 contains 18 residues. The V and J ends lost 0 bases and 3 bases respectively, with 20 bases between them. Germline CDR1 and CDR2: MNHNS and SASEGT. CDR3 nucleotide sequence: TGTGCCAGCAGTGAAGCCCTCCTGCAGGGGTGGGAGGACACTGAAGCTTTCTTT. As protein: CASSEALLQGWEDTEAFF.

This clonotype has only a few counts. The chain is built from TRBV11-1 and TRBJ2-1; no clear D gene. V lost 5 bases, J lost 1 base, and 9 bases lay in between. CDR3 length equals 14 residues. Germline values: CDR1 SGHAT, CDR2 FQDESV (reference sequence). CDR3 in DNA: TGTGCCAGCAGCGCTTGGGGTTCCTACAATGAGCAGTTCTTC. Its translation: CASSAWGSYNEQFF.

In DNA form, the CDR3 reads TGTGCCAGCAGCTCCCGGGACAGACCCTCCGAGCAGTACTTC. Amino acids: CASSSRDRPSEQYF. The genes are TRBV11-3 and TRBJ2-7; TRBD1 matches at 7 bases. The CDR3 is made up of 14 amino acids. V was clipped by 4 bases and J by 6 bases; unmatched bases: 9. From germline, CDR1 is SGHNT and CDR2 YENEEA.

The CDR3 sequence: CASSIAHNEQFF. The CDR3 DNA reads as TGTGCCAGTAGTATAGCCCACAATGAGCAGTTCTTC. V is TRBV19 and J is TRBJ2-1; no firm D call. Trimming removed 1 base from V and 5 bases from J, with 3 bases in between. From germline, CDR1 is LNHDA and CDR2 SQIVND (reference sequence). The CDR3 contains 12 residues.

On this clonotype itself: A much larger clonotype is one base distant, so this may be a read error. The J gene is TRBJ2-5, the V gene TRBV7-2; D could derive from TRBD1 or TRBD2 (5 bases each). Germline CDR1 SGHTA, CDR2 FQGNSA. The CDR3 runs to 16 residues. Trimming removed 2 bases at V and 5 bases at J, with 18 bases between. The CDR3 sequence is CASSLRQWNAGETQYF. The CDR3, as DNA: TGTGCCAGCAGCTTAAGACAGTGGAATGCGGGCGAGACCCAGTACTTC. The variable domain in full, with the rest retrieved from reference TRBV7-2 and TRBJ2-5, is GAGVSQSPSNKVTEKGKDVELRCDPISGHTALYWYRQSLGQGLEFLIYFQGNSAPDKSGLPSDRFSAERTGGSVSTLTIQRTQQEDSAVYLCASSLRQWNAGETQYFGPGTRLLVL.

The chain has TRBV7-9 and TRBJ2-2; tentative D call: TRBD1 (5 bases). CDR3 length: 16 residues. The germline V and J ends were trimmed by 4 bases and 5 bases, with 17 bases remaining between them. CDR1 SEHNR and CDR2 FQNEAQ come from the germline V gene (reference sequence). The CDR3 nucleotides are TGTGCCAGCAGCTCATTTAGGGGCCCCCGGACCGGGGAGCTGTTTTTT. The encoded protein is CASSSFRGPRTGELFF. Supplemented by reference TRBV7-9 and TRBJ2-2, the full variable domain reads DTGVSQNPRHKITKRGQNVTFRCDPISEHNRLYWYRQTLGQGPEFLTYFQNEAQLEKSRLLSDRFSAERPKGSFSTLEIQRTEQGDSAMYLCASSSFRGPRTGELFFGEGSRLTVL.

About this clonotype: At one boundary the junction diverges from the germline segment, which might be a read error. The V gene is TRBV7-8, the J gene TRBJ1-2; 7 nucleotides match TRBD1. This CDR3 has 17 amino acids. CDR1 SGHVS and CDR2 FQNEAQ come from the germline V gene. The CDR3 DNA follows: TGTGCCAGCAGCCTAGCAACCCGACGGGACAGCCTTTATGGCTACACCTTC. Protein: CASSLATRRDSLYGYTF.

The chain is built from TRBV5-8 and TRBJ2-3; 7 bases are shared with TRBD2. CDR3 size: 15 residues. The germline V gene encodes CDR1 SGHTS and CDR2 YDEGEE. Trimming removed 2 bases from V and 2 bases from J; junction bases left unmatched: 5. CDR3 protein: CASSFFAGDTDTQYF. Written as DNA, the CDR3 is TGTGCCAGCAGCTTCTTTGCGGGGGACACAGATACGCAGTATTTT.

This clonotype was counted many times. The genes are TRBV7-9 and TRBJ2-7; 10 nucleotides line up with TRBD1. Germline V gene lookup returns CDR1 SEHNR and CDR2 FQNEAQ (reference sequence). CDR3 length equals 14 residues. V lost 5 bases, J lost 3 bases, and 4 bases stayed unmatched. The CDR3 spells CASSHRDRGYEQYF. The CDR3 DNA is TGTGCCAGCAGCCATCGGGACAGGGGCTACGAGCAGTACTTC.

This clonotype turned up a few times. The gene calls are TRBV2 and TRBJ2-7; 7 nucleotides line up with TRBD1. The trim removed 2 bases at V and 2 bases at J, leaving 3 bases unmatched. The CDR3 extends over 14 amino acids. Germline CDR1 SNHLY, CDR2 FYNNEI. This CDR3 reads CASSEWDSAYEQYF. Written as DNA, the CDR3 is TGTGCCAGCAGTGAATGGGACAGTGCCTACGAGCAGTACTTC.

V is TRBV6-5 and J is TRBJ2-1; D is perhaps TRBD2 (5 bases). The length of the CDR3 is 16 residues. The V gene's germline CDR1 is MNHEY and CDR2 SVGAGI. The germline V and J ends were trimmed by 2 bases and 0 bases, with 11 bases remaining between them. This CDR3 reads CASSYLVASSYNEQFF. In DNA, the CDR3 is TGTGCCAGCAGTTACCTAGTAGCGAGCTCCTACAATGAGCAGTTCTTC.

The gene calls are TRBV5-5 and TRBJ2-1, with 10 bases matching TRBD2. The V gene end was trimmed by 3 bases and the J gene end by 9 bases; junction bases not matched to a gene: 6. The CDR3 covers 14 residues. Germline-derived CDR1 and CDR2 are SGHKS and YYEKEE (reference sequence). DNA of the CDR3: TGTGCCAGCAGCTGGCTAGCGGGGGACGGTGAGCAGTTCTTC. Amino acids: CASSWLAGDGEQFF.

This clonotype has just a few counts. This chain connects TRBV5-5 to TRBJ2-5; D is undetermined. V lost 4 bases to trimming and J lost 7 bases, with 11 bases between them. The length of the CDR3 is 12 residues. Germline CDR1 reads SGHKS; CDR2 reads YYEKEE (reference sequence). CDR3 coding DNA: TGTGCCAGCAGCCAACCGTTGGGGACCCAGTACTTC. It specifies CASSQPLGTQYF.

A few counts support this clonotype. The J gene is TRBJ1-1, the V gene TRBV6-8; D is uncertain. The CDR3 spans 15 residues. The germline gives CDR1 MNHGY, CDR2 SAAAGT. V dropped 2 bases and J dropped 4 bases, with 14 bases sitting between them. The CDR3 reads CASSYLGDMGTEAFF. CDR3 sequence (DNA): TGTGCCAGCAGTTACCTCGGGGATATGGGCACTGAAGCTTTCTTT.

This clonotype was recorded only once. The rearrangement links TRBV29-1 to TRBJ2-1, with D possibly TRBD2 on 7 matching bases. Germline CDR1 and CDR2: SQVTM and ANQGSEA. Trimming took 7 bases from V and 5 from J, leaving 21 bases between them. The CDR3 is made up of 15 amino acids. The DNA of the CDR3 is TGCAGCGGGGGGAGGGCGGGGGCTAGAAACAATGAGCAGTTCTTC. Protein product: CSGGRAGARNNEQFF.

This clonotype was seen only a few times. V and J are TRBV28 and TRBJ2-1; possibly TRBD2 for D (6 bases). Trimming took 6 bases from V and 3 from J, leaving 15 bases between them. The CDR3 covers 15 residues. The germline CDR1 and CDR2 sequences are MDHEN and SYDVKM. DNA of the CDR3: TGTGCCAGCAGATTGGAGGGAGTAATCTACAATGAGCAGTTCTTC. Translation: CASRLEGVIYNEQFF.

This clonotype was picked up a small number of times. The chain is built from TRBV7-6 and TRBJ2-3, with 13 bases fitting TRBD2. The CDR3 loop spans 15 amino acids. Looked up from germline, CDR1 is SGHVS and CDR2 is FNYEAQ. J gave up 2 bases and V 7 bases, and 3 bases lay outside the gene matches. The CDR3 spells CASMTSGGITDTQYF. CDR3 coding DNA: TGTGCCAGCATGACTAGCGGGGGGATCACAGATACGCAGTATTTT.

The rearrangement joins TRBV29-1 to TRBJ1-2, with 9 bases that match TRBD1. The CDR3 is 15 amino acids. The germline CDR1 and CDR2 sequences are SQVTM and ANQGSEA. With 0 bases clipped from V and 2 bases from J, the junction kept 4 bases outside the gene matches. The CDR3 DNA reads TGCAGCGTTGAAGATCGGGACAGGGAAAACTATGGCTACACCTTC. It is translated as CSVEDRDRENYGYTF.

This rearrangement joins TRBV6-1 to TRBJ2-7, with D hard to call. V dropped 1 base and J dropped 0 bases, with 4 bases sitting between them. CDR1 is MNHNS, CDR2 SASEGT, per germline. The CDR3 covers 13 residues. The CDR3 region is CASSEDVSYEQYV. The CDR3 region has the DNA TGTGCCAGCAGTGAAGACGTCTCCTACGAGCAGTACGTC.

The V gene is TRBV29-1, the J gene TRBJ2-3; D is possibly TRBD2 (6 bases). CDR3 length equals 16 residues. Germline loops: CDR1 SQVTM, CDR2 ANQGSEA. The V and J ends lost 3 bases and 2 bases respectively, with 18 bases between them. The CDR3, as DNA: TGCAGCGTTGAGAGGCGGGGCGAAATATTCACAGATACGCAGTATTTT. Translated, it gives CSVERRGEIFTDTQYF.

This clonotype was detected ten times or more. The chain joins TRBV7-6 to TRBJ1-5; weak D call: TRBD1 (5 bases). Trimming removed 2 bases from V and 4 bases from J, with 9 bases in between. CDR1 and CDR2 (germline): SGHVS, FNYEAQ. This CDR3 is 14 amino acids long. CDR3 protein: CASSLMGVNQPQHF. The CDR3 nucleotides read TGTGCCAGCAGCTTAATGGGGGTGAATCAGCCCCAGCATTTT.

This clonotype has just a few counts. CDR3 DNA: TGCAGCGTTGGGAACACAGGGGGCGTTCATAACTATGGCTACACCTTC. Its translation is CSVGNTGGVHNYGYTF. This sequence joins TRBV29-1 and TRBJ1-2; 9 bases line up with TRBD1. Germline values: CDR1 SQVTM, CDR2 ANQGSEA. The CDR3 sequence is 16 residues long. The V segment lost 4 bases and the J segment 1 base; nucleotides outside the gene matches: 10.

This clonotype was counted only a few times. V gene TRBV12-3 or TRBV12-4 combines with J gene TRBJ2-1; TRBD2 agrees at 8 bases. The CDR3 has 16 residues. V gave up 6 bases and J gave up 4 bases; unmatched junction bases: 11. In DNA form, the CDR3 reads TGTGCCAGCAGCCCTATGGGCGGGGGGCGGTACAATGAGCAGTTCTTC. The encoded protein is CASSPMGGGRYNEQFF.

The gene calls are TRBV4-2 and TRBJ2-1, with D possibly TRBD1 on 5 matching bases. V was shortened by 0 bases and J by 0 bases, with 12 bases between the two germline ends. The CDR3 has 17 residues. Germline-derived CDR1 and CDR2 are LGHNA and YNFKEQ. CDR3 nucleotides: TGTGCCAGCAGCCAAGAAGGGGCCGATAGCTCCTACAATGAGCAGTTCTTC. It encodes CASSQEGADSSYNEQFF.